These 11 T cell receptor beta chains share one sample of origin, sequenced in a study of cytomegalovirus exposure and HLA in healthy donors. 60 Vbeta and 13 Jbeta primers were used in PCR. Sequenced by immunoSEQ multiplex PCR; TCRdb stores in-frame clones only, minus some. The repertoire includes roughly 100,000 clones, approximately 80% of them detected once, and approximately 5.1% sits in the top ten. The sequencing input was PBMCs. Every receptor here comes from a male donor in good health and CMV-seronegative.

The chain carries TRBV5-8 and TRBJ2-1; D perhaps matches TRBD2 (7 bases). Trimming left V 5 bases short and J 2 bases short, with 17 bases between. Germline V gene data show CDR1 as SGHTS and CDR2 as YDEGEE. The CDR3 is 16 amino acids. The CDR3 region is CASSPGAGVTYNEQFF. For the CDR3, the DNA is TGTGCCAGCAGTCCAGGGGCGGGAGTAACCTACAATGAGCAGTTCTTC.

The V gene is TRBV6-1, the J gene TRBJ1-2; TRBD1 is a possible D gene (5 bases). This CDR3 is 14 amino acids long. The germline gives CDR1 MNHNS, CDR2 SASEGT. V was pared by 6 bases and J by 4 bases, with 15 bases between. The CDR3, as DNA: TGTGCCAGCAGATTGACAGCCGCAATCTATGGCTACACCTTC. It is translated as CASRLTAAIYGYTF.

J is TRBJ2-7 and V is TRBV19; 10 bases line up with TRBD1. The CDR3 sequence is 15 residues long. Per the germline V gene, CDR1 is LNHDA and CDR2 is SQIVND (reference sequence). The V and J ends lost 6 bases and 4 bases, in that order; junction bases with no gene match: 9. In nucleotides, the CDR3 is TGTGCCAGTAGCCCGACAGGGGGCGCGGGTTACGAGCAGTACTTC. Amino acid sequence: CASSPTGGAGYEQYF.

In DNA form, the CDR3 reads TGTGCCAGCAGCCACCCGGGGACTAGCGGGATAGGGGAGCAGTACTTC. Encoded protein: CASSHPGTSGIGEQYF. This chain links TRBV2 with TRBJ2-7; TRBD2 aligns across 13 bases. The germline V gene has CDR1 SNHLY and CDR2 FYNNEI. The CDR3 contains 16 residues. V dropped 6 bases and J dropped 7; count of bases not matched to a gene: 12.

The rearrangement links TRBV27 to TRBJ2-7; 11 positions agree with TRBD2. There are 15 residues in the CDR3. The V gene end was trimmed by 5 bases and the J gene end by 2 bases; junction bases not matched to a gene: 5. Germline V gives CDR1 MNHEY, CDR2 SMNVEV (reference sequence). The DNA for the CDR3 is TGTGCCAGCAGTAGGGGGACTAGCGGTCCCTACGAGCAGTACTTC. Translating gives CASSRGTSGPYEQYF.

The chain employs TRBV6-5 and TRBJ2-2; perhaps TRBD2 as D (6 bases). The V end lost 8 bases, the J end lost 6 bases, and 19 bases lay between the germline ends. The CDR3 contains 15 residues. Germline V CDR1 and CDR2: MNHEY, SVGAGI. The CDR3 DNA reads as TGTGCCAGCTCTGGGGGGACCTACGGACCCGGGGAGCTGTTTTTT. As protein: CASSGGTYGPGELFF.

J is TRBJ1-2 and V is TRBV2; 7 bases agree with TRBD1. The CDR3 is 14 amino acids. Germline V gene lookup returns CDR1 SNHLY and CDR2 FYNNEI. V dropped 5 bases and J dropped 2; count of bases not matched to a gene: 5. The CDR3 bases are TGTGCCAGCAGTTCCGGGACAGCAAACTATGGCTACACCTTC. This sequence encodes CASSSGTANYGYTF.

This clone is a singleton in its sample. This chain links TRBV30 with TRBJ2-1; 10 bases are shared with TRBD2. There are 17 residues in the CDR3. The germline gives CDR1 GTSNPN, CDR2 SVGIG (reference sequence). J lost 4 bases, V lost 0 bases, and 9 bases had no gene match. The CDR3: CAWSVNPTSGYYNEQFF. In DNA, the CDR3 is TGTGCCTGGAGTGTTAACCCGACTAGCGGGTATTACAATGAGCAGTTCTTC.

The gene calls are TRBV30 and TRBJ1-6; 7 bases are a match to TRBD1. V trimming: 8 bases; J trimming: 10 bases; junction bases outside the gene matches: 8. CDR3 length equals 12 residues. The V gene's germline CDR1 is GTSNPN and CDR2 SVGIG (reference sequence). The CDR3 DNA sequence: TGTGCCCACCCGGGACAGACCTCACCCCTCCACTTT. Translating gives CAHPGQTSPLHF.

This sequence joins TRBV13 and TRBJ1-1, with 9 bases identical to TRBD1. With V trimmed by 3 bases and J by 0 bases, 5 bases remained unmatched. This CDR3 has 16 residues. Germline assignment: CDR1 PRHDT and CDR2 FYEKMQ (reference sequence). CDR3 loop: CASSFRTGALNTEAFF. The CDR3 DNA reads as TGTGCCAGCAGCTTCAGGACAGGGGCGCTGAACACTGAAGCTTTCTTT.

This clone occurred once. This chain connects TRBV2 to TRBJ2-1, with TRBD2 identical over 9 bases. The CDR3 covers 18 residues. V lost 6 bases and J lost 5; bases outside the gene matches: 17. Per germline, CDR1 SNHLY and CDR2 FYNNEI. The CDR3 loop is CASSFLVAGGWGDNEQFF. In DNA, the CDR3 is TGTGCCAGCAGCTTCCTGGTTGCGGGAGGGTGGGGCGACAATGAGCAGTTCTTC.